This T cell receptor beta chain stems from a study of T cell responses to AZD1222 COVID-19 vaccine. Germline V gives CDR1 SGHRS, CDR2 YFSETQ. The V end lost 2 bases, the J end lost 1 base, and 0 bases lay between the germline ends. The CDR3 extends over 11 amino acids. The table came from immunoSEQ multiplex PCR; TCRdb's copy has only in-frame clones and leaves some out. The sample consists of 150,000 or so clones, approximately 93% of them appearing once. Turning to this clone: In the same sample, other DNA sequences code for this CDR3.

Sample: peripheral blood, taken on day 0 of AZD1222 vaccination. This receptor was obtained from an adult in good health. The chain uses TRBV5-1 and TRBJ2-5; D remains unclear. CDR3 amino acids: CASSFQETQYF. CDR3 nucleotide sequence: TGCGCCAGCAGCTTCCAAGAGACCCAGTACTTC.